A single sample is the source of the 32 T cell receptor beta chains below, sequenced in a study of patients and donors after allogeneic stem cell transplantation. Using its own MiXCR run on the RT-PCR reads, TCRdb lists one record per CDR3 protein. The data contain approximately 11,000 distinct CDR3 sequences, roughly a fifth of them singletons. Sequenced: blood, either unsorted or a sorted T cell fraction (not recorded which). These receptors originate from a human donor who was either an allogeneic HSCT recipient or a stem cell or donor lymphocyte infusion donor (not recorded which). It is not recorded whose cells these are; they may come from a transplant donor.

The V call is TRBV6-5, the J call TRBJ2-7; D is undetermined. The CDR3 consists of 12 residues. Germline loops: CDR1 MNHEY, CDR2 SVGAGI. V dropped 2 bases and J dropped 6 bases, with 8 bases sitting between them. The CDR3 is CASSYPPGEQYF. Here the CDR3 DNA reads TGTGCCAGCAGTTACCCCCCCGGCGAGCAGTACTTC.

This chain links TRBV11-2 with TRBJ1-2; D is uncertain. Germline V gene sequence: CDR1 SGHAT, CDR2 FQNNGV. V lost 0 bases and J lost 4, with 12 bases in between. The length of the CDR3 is 15 residues. The CDR3 DNA reads TGTGCCAGCAGCTTAGACGCTCAAATCCTCTATGGCTACACCTTC. Protein product: CASSLDAQILYGYTF.

Remarks on this clonotype: The conserved closing phenylalanine or tryptophan is absent in this CDR3, likely reflecting a read error. V is TRBV19 and J is TRBJ1-4; D uncertain. Germline V gene lookup returns CDR1 LNHDA and CDR2 SQIVND (reference sequence). V lost 5 bases and J 5 bases, leaving 3 bases between the germline ends. CDR3 length equals 11 residues. CDR3 sequence reads: CASSDNEKLFI. In DNA form, the CDR3 reads TGTGCCAGTAGTGACAATGAAAAACTGTTTATT.

A few counts support this clonotype. As DNA, the CDR3 is TGTGCCAGCAGCAAAGGAAACAAACAATTCCGCTATGGCTACACCTTC. Its translation: CASSKGNKQFRYGYTF. The genes are TRBV21-1 and TRBJ1-2. TRBV21-1 is listed as a pseudogene. This CDR3 spans 16 amino acids.

The chain uses TRBV6-5 and TRBJ2-5, with 8 nucleotides matching TRBD1. The junction had 9 bases not matched to a gene; V was cut back by 5 bases and J by 4 bases. From germline, CDR1 is MNHEY and CDR2 SVGAGI. The CDR3 has 15 amino acids. In nucleotides, the CDR3 is TGTGCCAGCAGTCGGACAGGGACAGGTGGAGAGACCCAGTACTTC. Translation: CASSRTGTGGETQYF.

This clonotype was detected a few times. J is TRBJ1-3 and V is TRBV30, with no clear D. Trimming took off 4 bases at V and 2 bases at J, with 12 bases between the two ends. CDR3 size: 14 residues. Germline V CDR1 and CDR2: GTSNPN, SVGIG (reference sequence). The CDR3 coding sequence is TGTGCCTGGAATGTGGCTCAGACTGGAAACACCATATATTTT. Amino acids: CAWNVAQTGNTIYF.

The chain joins TRBV7-9 to TRBJ1-1; possible D gene TRBD1, 5 bases. V dropped 2 bases and J dropped 4 bases, with 8 bases sitting between them. The germline V gene encodes CDR1 SEHNR and CDR2 FQNEAQ (reference sequence). CDR3 length: 13 amino acids. Here the CDR3 reads CASSLMGPTEAFF. CDR3 bases: TGTGCCAGCAGCTTAATGGGACCCACTGAAGCTTTCTTT.

This sequence joins TRBV12-3 or TRBV12-4 and TRBJ1-1; TRBD1 is a possible D gene (5 bases). V was shortened by 7 bases and J by 5 bases, with 17 bases between the two germline ends. The CDR3 sequence is 14 residues long. CDR3 nucleotides: TGTGCCAGCACCGCCGGGGGGGAGAGAACTGAAGCTTTCTTT. Its translation is CASTAGGERTEAFF.

This clonotype was seen just once. The V call is TRBV19, the J call TRBJ2-4; the D gene is possibly TRBD1 (6 bases). The ends were cut back, 9 bases at V and 2 bases at J, with 11 bases in the middle. This CDR3 region has 13 residues. Germline CDR1 and CDR2: LNHDA and SQIVND (reference sequence). The DNA of the CDR3 is TGTGCCAGCGAACAGGGCCCCAAAAACATTCAGTACTTC. This gives the protein CASEQGPKNIQYF.

This chain uses TRBV6-4 with TRBJ1-2, with a tentative D call TRBD1 (5 bases). In germline, CDR1 is MRHNA, CDR2 SNTAGT. Trimming stripped 4 bases from V and 2 bases from J, with 11 bases between. The CDR3 has 14 residues. CDR3: CASSAEGPNYGYTF. The CDR3 nucleotides read TGTGCCAGCAGTGCGGAGGGGCCCAACTATGGCTACACCTTC.

This clonotype appeared a few times. This rearrangement joins TRBV24-1 to TRBJ2-2, with 11 bases matching TRBD1. V trimming: 4 bases; J trimming: 4 bases; junction bases outside the gene matches: 7. The CDR3 is 17 residues long. Per the germline V gene, CDR1 is KGHDR and CDR2 is SFDVKD. The CDR3 reads CATSDQGQGAGTGELFF. The CDR3, as DNA: TGTGCCACCAGTGACCAAGGACAGGGGGCGGGCACCGGGGAGCTGTTTTTT.

This chain joins TRBV6-4 and TRBJ1-3; TRBD1 matches at 7 bases. The J segment lost 3 bases and the V segment lost 3 bases, leaving 2 bases of the junction unmatched. Germline assignment: CDR1 MRHNA and CDR2 SNTAGT. The CDR3 has 14 residues. The CDR3 bases are TGTGCCAGCAGTGAACAGGGGAGTGGAAACACCATATATTTT. Protein sequence: CASSEQGSGNTIYF.

Only a few counts were recorded for this clonotype. This chain joins TRBV7-6 and TRBJ1-5; D unclear. V was clipped by 4 bases and J by 1 base, with 8 bases between them. The germline V gene has CDR1 SGHVS and CDR2 FNYEAQ. The CDR3 spans 14 residues. The CDR3 nucleotides read TGTGCCAGCAGCTCACTAGACAGCAATCAGCCCCAGCATTTT. This codes for CASSSLDSNQPQHF. Drawing the rest from reference TRBV7-6 and TRBJ1-5, the complete variable domain is GAGVSQSPRYKVTKRGQDVALRCDPISGHVSLYWYRQALGQGPEFLTYFNYEAQQDKSGLPNDRFSAERPEGSISTLTIQRTEQRDSAMYRCASSSLDSNQPQHFGDGTRLSIL.

This clonotype appeared many times. V usage is TRBV15 and J usage is TRBJ1-2, with TRBD1 as a possible D gene (6 bases). CDR1 is LNHNV and CDR2 is YYDKDF in the germline V gene (reference sequence). This CDR3 has 15 residues. V was trimmed by 3 bases and J by 8 bases, leaving 19 bases between them. The CDR3 DNA is TGTGCCACCAGCAGTGGCCTCCGGGACATACGCGGCTACACCTTC. Protein sequence: CATSSGLRDIRGYTF.

This clonotype was detected a few times. The rearrangement links TRBV5-1 to TRBJ2-6; D is ambiguous. Trimming shortened V by 0 bases and J by 1 base, and 5 bases separated the two germline ends. The germline gives CDR1 SGHRS, CDR2 YFSETQ. The CDR3 totals 15 residues. This chain's CDR3 is CASSLDPSGANVLTF. For the CDR3, the DNA is TGCGCCAGCAGCTTGGACCCTTCTGGGGCCAACGTCCTGACTTTC.

The chain combines TRBV12-3 or TRBV12-4 with TRBJ2-3, with a tentative D call TRBD1 (6 bases). This CDR3 contains 15 residues. V dropped 3 bases and J dropped 2 bases, with 12 bases sitting between them. CDR3 amino acids: CASSFRGGYTDTQYF. The CDR3 DNA sequence: TGTGCCAGCAGTTTCCGAGGGGGATACACAGATACGCAGTATTTT.

This clonotype was found a few times. V usage is TRBV6-5 and J usage is TRBJ1-2, with 7 positions matching TRBD1. The CDR3 runs 13 residues. The germline V gene has CDR1 MNHEY and CDR2 SVGAGI. V trimming: 6 bases; J trimming: 4 bases; junction bases outside the gene matches: 5. The CDR3 bases are TGTGCCAGCAGGAATGGACAGGTCTATGGCTACACCTTC. This codes for CASRNGQVYGYTF.

In this sample, this clonotype turned up many times. The CDR3 DNA is TGTGCCAGCAGCGTAGGCGGGGCCTCGAACACTGAAGCTTTCTTT. It is translated as CASSVGGASNTEAFF. This sequence joins TRBV9 and TRBJ1-1; D might be TRBD1 (5 bases). The CDR3 runs 15 residues. V was pared by 0 bases and J by 1 base, with 10 bases between. Germline values: CDR1 SGDLS, CDR2 YYNGEE. Full variable domain (outside the CDR3, taken from reference TRBV9 and TRBJ1-1): DSGVTQTPKHLITATGQRVTLRCSPRSGDLSVYWYQQSLDQGLQFLIQYYNGEERAKGNILERFSAQQFPDLHSELNLSSLELGDSALYFCASSVGGASNTEAFFGQGTRLTVV.

This chain uses TRBV7-8 with TRBJ2-3; TRBD2 matches 7 bases. The CDR3 has 17 residues. After removal of 6 bases from V and 2 bases from J, the junction contained 14 bases not matched to a gene. The germline CDR1 and CDR2 sequences are SGHVS and FQNEAQ. The CDR3 region has the DNA TGTGCCAGCAGGGCAGGCGGGAGCGGGGAAGTCACAGATACGCAGTATTTT. Its protein is CASRAGGSGEVTDTQYF.

This chain uses TRBV12-3 or TRBV12-4 with TRBJ2-3; 9 nucleotides line up with TRBD1. The V segment lost 6 bases and the J segment 7 bases; nucleotides outside the gene matches: 17. This CDR3 comprises 17 residues. Here the CDR3 DNA reads TGTGCCAGCAGCTCTTTCACCGGGACAGGGCTCGGGTATACGCAGTATTTT. Protein sequence: CASSSFTGTGLGYTQYF.

There are a few counts of this clonotype. This chain connects TRBV18 to TRBJ1-2; 7 bases are shared with TRBD1. V shed 6 bases, J shed 2 bases, and the junction held 6 bases outside the gene matches. Germline CDR1 KGHSH, CDR2 LQKENI. The CDR3 is made up of 14 amino acids. CDR3 protein: CASSYKQGNYGYTF. CDR3 coding DNA: TGTGCCAGCTCGTATAAACAGGGGAACTATGGCTACACCTTC.

This clonotype has a handful of counts. This chain links TRBV7-9 with TRBJ2-2; 8 bases match TRBD1. J lost 6 bases, V lost 5 bases, and 8 bases had no gene match. Germline V gene lookup returns CDR1 SEHNR and CDR2 FQNEAQ (reference sequence). The CDR3 covers 15 residues. The CDR3 coding sequence is TGTGCCAGCAGCCGCCCGGACAGGGAGCCCGGGGAGCTGTTTTTT. Protein sequence: CASSRPDREPGELFF.

In its sample, this clonotype is medium-sized. The V call is TRBV4-1, the J call TRBJ1-5, with D uncertain. V was pared by 0 bases and J by 3 bases, with 9 bases between. Germline V gives CDR1 MGHRA, CDR2 YSYEKL. The CDR3 loop spans 15 amino acids. In DNA form, the CDR3 reads TGCGCCAGCAGCCAAGATGGGCAGTTCAATCAGCCCCAGCATTTT. Translation gives CASSQDGQFNQPQHF.

J is TRBJ1-5 and V is TRBV12-3 or TRBV12-4, with 7 bases fitting TRBD1. The CDR3 sequence is 18 residues long. V dropped 4 bases and J dropped 6; count of bases not matched to a gene: 18. The CDR3 loop reads CASSSKPTHRGGCQPQHF. CDR3 in DNA: TGTGCCAGCAGTTCCAAACCGACTCACAGGGGAGGTTGTCAGCCCCAGCATTTT.

This clonotype showed up many times. This rearrangement joins TRBV21-1 to TRBJ2-7. TRBV21-1 is a documented pseudogene. The CDR3 totals 16 residues. CDR3 sequence (DNA): TGTGCCAGCAGCAAGTTAACCAGGTTCAGCTCCTACGAGCAGTACTTC. This gives the protein CASSKLTRFSSYEQYF.

The rearrangement joins TRBV7-8 to TRBJ1-2; D ambiguous. CDR3 size: 14 residues. V lost 5 bases to trimming and J lost 2 bases, with 12 bases between them. Germline V gene sequence: CDR1 SGHVS, CDR2 FQNEAQ. The CDR3 loop is CASSAQGFNYGYTF. CDR3 nucleotides: TGTGCCAGCAGCGCGCAAGGGTTCAACTATGGCTACACCTTC.

This clonotype was recorded at least ten times. The V call is TRBV10-1, the J call TRBJ1-4; no clear D. The CDR3 consists of 10 residues. CDR1 is WNHNN, CDR2 SYGVQD, per germline (reference sequence). V lost 8 bases to trimming and J lost 13 bases, with 11 bases between them. CDR3 coding DNA: TGCGCCAGCCCAAACTGGGGACTGTTTTTT. Translated: CASPNWGLFF.

This clonotype was detected many times. The DNA of the CDR3 is TGTGCCTGGAGACTACAGGGTTACTCACCCCTCCACTTT. Translated: CAWRLQGYSPLHF. The chain combines TRBV30 with TRBJ1-6, with D possibly TRBD1 on 6 matching bases. This CDR3 has 13 amino acids. The germline V and J ends were trimmed by 3 bases and 10 bases, with 13 bases remaining between them. Germline values: CDR1 GTSNPN, CDR2 SVGIG (reference sequence).

This chain uses TRBV29-1 with TRBJ1-2; D unclear. This CDR3 has 12 amino acids. The germline V and J ends were trimmed by 3 bases and 2 bases, with 7 bases remaining between them. CDR1 is SQVTM, CDR2 ANQGSEA, per germline. The chain's CDR3 is CSVDGQNYGYTF. CDR3 nucleotides: TGCAGCGTTGATGGGCAGAACTATGGCTACACCTTC.

A few counts support this clonotype. The chain has TRBV6-1 and TRBJ1-1; 7 bases map to TRBD1. Germline V gene sequence: CDR1 MNHNS, CDR2 SASEGT. Trimming at V came to 6 bases and at J to 6 bases, leaving 10 bases not matched to a gene. The CDR3 sequence is 14 residues long. CDR3 residues: CASRTLTGLAEAFF. DNA for the CDR3: TGTGCCAGCAGGACGTTGACAGGGCTCGCTGAAGCTTTCTTT.

This clonotype was seen a handful of times. This chain connects TRBV4-3 to TRBJ1-2; TRBD1 matches 10 bases. This CDR3 is built from 17 residues. Looked up from germline, CDR1 is LGHNA and CDR2 is YSLEER. V gave up 0 bases and J gave up 0 bases; unmatched junction bases: 4. The CDR3 loop reads CASSQERQGAANYGYTF. CDR3 sequence (DNA): TGCGCCAGCAGCCAAGAGAGACAGGGGGCGGCTAACTATGGCTACACCTTC.

There are many counts of this clonotype. The chain couples TRBV6-1 to TRBJ1-2; 8 bases fit TRBD1. This CDR3 has 14 amino acids. Per germline, CDR1 MNHNS and CDR2 SASEGT. J lost 4 bases, V lost 3 bases, and 4 bases had no gene match. In DNA, the CDR3 is TGTGCCAGCAGTGACGGGACAGGATTCTATGGCTACACCTTC. It is translated as CASSDGTGFYGYTF.